This T cell receptor beta chain was profiled in a study of OX40 agonist ivuxolimab in advanced cancers. Across the study: Among those enrolled, mean age was approximately 60 years (range about 23 to 79) and 75% to 90% were male.

Here immunoSEQ multiplex PCR was the method, and the copy in TCRdb shows in-frame clones only, minus some. The data show around 140,000 clones, 93% seen once. Per the germline V gene, CDR1 is LNHDA and CDR2 is SQIVND (reference sequence). This CDR3 spans 14 amino acids. V was pared by 6 bases and J by 6 bases, with 5 bases of the junction left unmatched. The source is an adult with an advanced solid tumor such as melanoma, head and neck, liver or kidney cancer. This specimen consisted of CD4+ or CD8+ T cells sorted from blood, obtained in a trial of the OX40 agonist ivuxolimab. The chain combines TRBV19 with TRBJ2-3, with 11 bases matching TRBD2. The CDR3 DNA is TGTGCCAGTAGGACTAGCGGGGCTATGGATACGCAGTATTTT. It encodes CASRTSGAMDTQYF.